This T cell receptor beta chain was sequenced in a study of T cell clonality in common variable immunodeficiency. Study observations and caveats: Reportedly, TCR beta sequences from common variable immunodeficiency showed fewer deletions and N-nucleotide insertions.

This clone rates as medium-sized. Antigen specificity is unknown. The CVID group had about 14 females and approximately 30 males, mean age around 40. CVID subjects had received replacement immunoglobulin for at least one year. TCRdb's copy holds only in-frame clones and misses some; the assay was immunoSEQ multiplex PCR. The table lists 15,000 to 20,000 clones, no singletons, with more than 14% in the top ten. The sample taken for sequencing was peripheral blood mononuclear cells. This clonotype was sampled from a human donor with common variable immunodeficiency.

The CDR3 is CASSQAVGLGDEQFF. The DNA read from the CDR3 is TGCGCCAGCAGCCAGGCTGTGGGACTCGGCGATGAG. The J gene is TRBJ2-1, the V gene TRBV4-1; TRBD2 is a possible D gene (6 bases). The read is 3 residues too short to cover the CDR3 end, so that end is filled in from the germline J gene. Trimming took 3 bases from V and 8 from J, leaving 17 bases between them. CDR3 size: 15 residues. Germline V gene lookup returns CDR1 MGHRA and CDR2 YSYEKL.